This entry is about one T cell receptor beta chain. CDR3 length equals 21 residues. Germline CDR1 and CDR2: ENHRY and SYGVKD. The V segment lost 0 bases and the J segment 0 bases; nucleotides outside the gene matches: 13. Here immunoSEQ multiplex PCR was the method, and the copy in TCRdb shows in-frame clones only, minus some. Counted here are some 170,000 clones, less than 90% occurring once; the ten biggest clones make up less than 1.5%. The sample belongs to a study of blood T cell repertoires in COVID-19. Study-level background: There were acute and convalescent COVID-19 samples, and they came from the United States, Italy and Spain. T cells, B-cell-depleted T cells, or PBMCs provided the cDNA or gDNA that served as material.

Participants were placed into cohorts based on the clinical history they reported. Sequenced sample: PBMCs or T cells enriched from blood (not recorded which). V and J are TRBV10-3 and TRBJ1-3; 11 nucleotides align to TRBD1. The clonotype comes from a human donor with acute COVID-19. The donor label of this sample is uncertain. CDR3 residues: CAISESGPGQGGIGSGNTIYF. In DNA form, the CDR3 reads TGTGCCATCAGTGAGTCCGGGCCGGGACAGGGGGGAATAGGCTCTGGAAACACCATATATTTT.